One and the same sample provided the 9 T cell receptor beta chains below, sequenced in a study of blood T cell repertoires in COVID-19. Measured with immunoSEQ multiplex PCR; TCRdb has only the in-frame clones, and not every one. The repertoire holds a few hundred thousand clones, with approximately 82% as singletons. The sample consisted of peripheral blood. Receptors were obtained from a man aged 45-65 years with active or convalescent COVID-19.

The V call is TRBV6-5, the J call TRBJ2-1; TRBD2 matches 13 bases. V gave up 4 bases and J gave up 9 bases; unmatched junction bases: 9. This CDR3 contains 16 residues. The V gene's germline CDR1 is MNHEY and CDR2 SVGAGI. The CDR3 region has the DNA TGTGCCAGCAGTTCGGGGACTAGCGGGGCCGTCGGTGAGCAGTTCTTC. Translated, it gives CASSSGTSGAVGEQFF.

The chain links TRBV5-6 to TRBJ2-7; 10 bases are shared with TRBD2. CDR3 length: 16 amino acids. Germline CDR1 and CDR2: SGHDT and YYEEEE. The trim removed 2 bases at V and 1 base at J, leaving 6 bases unmatched. The DNA for the CDR3 is TGTGCCAGCAGCTTTAAACTAGCGGGGAATTCCTACGAGCAGTACGTC. Residues: CASSFKLAGNSYEQYV.

Notes on this clone: The same CDR3 is also encoded by other DNA sequences in this sample. This rearrangement joins TRBV5-1 to TRBJ2-2; D possibly corresponds to TRBD1 (6 bases). The CDR3 spans 15 residues. Trimming shortened V by 4 bases and J by 2 bases, and 12 bases separated the two germline ends. Germline V gene data show CDR1 as SGHRS and CDR2 as YFSETQ. CDR3 amino acids: CASSLGTLNTGELFF. In DNA form, the CDR3 reads TGCGCCAGCAGCCTGGGGACACTCAACACCGGGGAGCTGTTTTTT.

The V call is TRBV19, the J call TRBJ2-2, with D unresolved. The CDR3 length is 14 residues. Trimming took off 3 bases at V and 1 base at J, with 6 bases between the two ends. In germline, CDR1 is LNHDA, CDR2 SQIVND (reference sequence). The CDR3 nucleotides are TGTGCCAGTAGTATTGCCAGGAACACCGGGGAGCTGTTTTTT. This encodes CASSIARNTGELFF.

The rearrangement uses TRBV5-8 and TRBJ2-2; 11 positions match TRBD1. The V segment lost 3 bases and the J segment 7 bases; nucleotides outside the gene matches: 8. Germline V gene lookup returns CDR1 SGHTS and CDR2 YDEGEE. The CDR3 has 16 amino acids. CDR3 DNA: TGTGCCAGCAGCTCCGGACAGGGGGCGCTGGACGGGGAGCTGTTTTTT. The encoded protein is CASSSGQGALDGELFF.

This chain joins TRBV11-2 and TRBJ1-2; D not certain. The CDR3 consists of 13 residues. The germline V gene has CDR1 SGHAT and CDR2 FQNNGV. The V gene lost 5 bases and the J gene lost 2 bases, with 9 bases spanning the gap. The CDR3 here is CASSPDWNYGYTF. The CDR3, as DNA: TGTGCCAGCAGCCCGGACTGGAACTATGGCTACACCTTC. Combining the CDR3 with reference TRBV11-2 and TRBJ1-2 gives the whole variable domain EAGVAQSPRYKIIEKRQSVAFWCNPISGHATLYWYQQILGQGPKLLIQFQNNGVVDDSQLPKDRFSAERLKGVDSTLKIQPAKLEDSAVYLCASSPDWNYGYTFGSGTRLTVV.

V gene TRBV4-1 combines with J gene TRBJ1-3; 7 bases fit TRBD1. This CDR3 region has 16 residues. Per the germline V gene, CDR1 is MGHRA and CDR2 is YSYEKL. V lost 2 bases to trimming and J lost 2 bases; unmatched junction nucleotides: 6. The CDR3, as DNA: TGCGCCAGCAGCCAACCTTTGCAGGGGGCTGGAAACACCATATATTTT. It yields the protein CASSQPLQGAGNTIYF.

CDR3 bases: TGTGCCAGCGGAGGGGCCGCTAACTATGGCTACACCTTC. Amino acid sequence: CASGGAANYGYTF. This chain joins TRBV18 and TRBJ1-2, with a weak D call TRBD1 (5 bases). CDR3 size: 13 residues. Germline assignment: CDR1 KGHSH and CDR2 LQKENI. Trimming cost V 8 bases and J 0 bases, with 10 bases left between them.

To note about this clone: Other DNA sequences in the sample encode the same CDR3. V is TRBV28 and J is TRBJ1-2; a weak D match, TRBD1 (6 bases). Germline V gene sequence: CDR1 MDHEN, CDR2 SYDVKM. Trimming cost V 4 bases and J 8 bases, with 17 bases left between them. The CDR3 is 14 residues long. The CDR3 DNA is TGTGCCAGCAGTTCGGGAGGGGGATGGGGGGGCTACACCTTC. Translated, it gives CASSSGGGWGGYTF.